This TCR beta chain was identified in a study of Ad26.COV2.S vaccination and SARS-CoV-2 variants. The treatment denotes: roughly 19 received Ad26.COV2.S at low or high dose, single or two shots; about 5 received placebo; per-sample allocation not given. Vaccine and placebo recipients were sampled on day 63 after the first injection. TCRdb keeps only in-frame clones here, not all; method: immunoSEQ multiplex PCR. Of under 500,000 clones detected, roughly 90% appear once; the ten largest clones hold around 1.7%. This specimen was peripheral blood, taken in a trial of Ad26.COV2.S vaccine versus placebo. The receptor was derived from a person aged 18-65 years who received the Ad26.COV2.S COVID-19 vaccine or a placebo.

The chain's CDR3 is CASSPPGGRGGNEQFF. The CDR3 region has the DNA TGTGCCAGCAGCCCGCCCGGGGGAAGGGGGGGCAATGAGCAGTTCTTC. V and J are TRBV3-1 (or the pseudogene TRBV3-2) and TRBJ2-1; D is perhaps TRBD2 (7 bases). V was clipped by 4 bases and J by 6 bases, with 19 bases between them. CDR1 is LGHDT, CDR2 YNNKEL, per germline (reference sequence). CDR3 length: 16 amino acids.